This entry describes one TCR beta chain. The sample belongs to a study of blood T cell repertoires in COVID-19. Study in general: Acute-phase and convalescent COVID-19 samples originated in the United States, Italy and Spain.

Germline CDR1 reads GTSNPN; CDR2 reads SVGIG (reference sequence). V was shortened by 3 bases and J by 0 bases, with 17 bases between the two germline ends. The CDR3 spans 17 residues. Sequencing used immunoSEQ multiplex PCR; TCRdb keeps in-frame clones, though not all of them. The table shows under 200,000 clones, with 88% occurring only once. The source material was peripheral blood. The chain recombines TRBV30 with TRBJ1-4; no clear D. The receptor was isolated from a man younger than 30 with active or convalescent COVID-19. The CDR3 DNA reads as TGTGCCTGGAGCCGACCCGCCGATACAGCAACTAATGAAAAACTGTTTTTT. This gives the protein CAWSRPADTATNEKLFF.